This TCR beta chain was identified in a study of identifying expanded T cells in peripheral blood. Study-wide results and limits: Variance in clone template counts between two-week samples significantly increased with total template count across all healthy donors.

The CDR3 totals 16 residues. V lost 5 bases to trimming and J lost 0 bases, with 16 bases between them. Germline assignment: CDR1 SGHTA and CDR2 FQGTGA. As for this clone: The target antigen is unknown.

Sequenced by immunoSEQ multiplex PCR; TCRdb stores in-frame clones only, minus some. The sample consists of around 78,000 clones, roughly four fifths of them appearing once. The chain is built from TRBV7-3 and TRBJ2-5, with D perhaps matching TRBD1 (6 bases). This clonotype was sampled from a person aged 18-69 years in good health. Sequencing used blood. This chain's CDR3 is CASSPQPGHHQETQYF. In DNA form, the CDR3 reads TGTGCCAGCAGCCCCCAACCGGGACACCACCAAGAGACCCAGTACTTC. The full variable domain, in which reference TRBV7-3 and TRBJ2-5 provide the parts outside the CDR3, is GAGVSQTPSNKVTEKGKYVELRCDPISGHTALYWYRQSLGQGPEFLIYFQGTGAADDSGLPNDRFFAVRPEGSVSTLKIQRTERGDSAVYLCASSPQPGHHQETQYFGPGTRLLVL.